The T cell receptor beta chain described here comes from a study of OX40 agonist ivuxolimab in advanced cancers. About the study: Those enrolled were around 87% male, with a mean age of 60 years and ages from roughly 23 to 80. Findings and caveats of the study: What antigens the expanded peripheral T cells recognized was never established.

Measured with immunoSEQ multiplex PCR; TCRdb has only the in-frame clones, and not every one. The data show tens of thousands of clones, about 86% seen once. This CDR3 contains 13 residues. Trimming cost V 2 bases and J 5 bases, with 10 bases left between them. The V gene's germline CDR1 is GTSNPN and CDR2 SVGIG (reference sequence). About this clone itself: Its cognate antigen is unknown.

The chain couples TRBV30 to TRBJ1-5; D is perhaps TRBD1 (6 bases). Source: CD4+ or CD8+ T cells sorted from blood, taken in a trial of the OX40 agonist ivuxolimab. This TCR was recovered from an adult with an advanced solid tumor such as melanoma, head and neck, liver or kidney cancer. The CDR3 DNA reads TGTGCCTGGAGTAGGGGGGGGGATCAGCCCCAGCATTTT. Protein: CAWSRGGDQPQHF.